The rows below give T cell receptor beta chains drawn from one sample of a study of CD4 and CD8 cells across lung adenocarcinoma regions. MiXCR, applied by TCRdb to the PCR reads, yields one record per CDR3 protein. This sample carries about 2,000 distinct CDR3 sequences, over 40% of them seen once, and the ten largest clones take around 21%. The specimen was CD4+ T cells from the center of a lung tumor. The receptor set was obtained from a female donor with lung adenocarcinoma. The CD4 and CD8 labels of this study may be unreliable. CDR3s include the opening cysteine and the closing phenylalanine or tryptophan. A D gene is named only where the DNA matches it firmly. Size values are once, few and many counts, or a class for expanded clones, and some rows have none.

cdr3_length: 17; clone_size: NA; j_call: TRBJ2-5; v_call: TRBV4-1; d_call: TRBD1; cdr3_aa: CASSEEIRDRGEETQYF; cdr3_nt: TGCGCCAGCAGCGAAGAGATTAGGGACAGGGGGGAAGAGACCCAGTACTTC
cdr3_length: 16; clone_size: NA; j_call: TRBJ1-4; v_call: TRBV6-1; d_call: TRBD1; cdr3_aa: CASRVREDRVDEKLFF; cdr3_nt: TGTGCCAGCAGGGTCAGGGAGGACAGGGTTGATGAAAAACTGTTTTTT
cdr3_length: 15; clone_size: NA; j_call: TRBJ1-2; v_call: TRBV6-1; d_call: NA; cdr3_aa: CASSSSGGRERGYTF; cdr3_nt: TGTGCCAGCTCTTCGTCGGGGGGCCGGGAGAGAGGCTACACCTTC
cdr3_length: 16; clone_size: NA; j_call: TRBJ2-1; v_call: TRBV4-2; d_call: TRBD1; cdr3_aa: CASSQDGQGDPTEQFF; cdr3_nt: TGTGCCAGCAGCCAAGATGGGCAGGGGGACCCAACTGAGCAGTTCTTC
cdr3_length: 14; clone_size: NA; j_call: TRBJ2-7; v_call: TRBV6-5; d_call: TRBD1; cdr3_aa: CASSYGTGFDEQYF; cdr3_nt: TGTGCCAGCAGTTACGGGACAGGGTTCGACGAGCAGTACTTC
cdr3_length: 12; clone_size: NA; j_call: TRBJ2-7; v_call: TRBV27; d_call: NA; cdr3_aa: CASSSASYEQYF; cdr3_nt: TGTGCCAGCAGTTCCGCCTCCTACGAGCAGTACTTC
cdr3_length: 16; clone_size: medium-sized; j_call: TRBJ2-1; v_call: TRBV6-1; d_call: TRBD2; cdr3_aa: CASSQGVAGGPDEQFF; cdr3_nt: TGTGCCAGCAGTCAGGGGGTAGCGGGAGGGCCAGATGAGCAGTTCTTC
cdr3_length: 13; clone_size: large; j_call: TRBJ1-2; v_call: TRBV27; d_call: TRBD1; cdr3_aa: CASSSRQGRGNTF; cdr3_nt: TGTGCCAGCAGCTCTCGACAGGGGAGAGGAAACACCTTC
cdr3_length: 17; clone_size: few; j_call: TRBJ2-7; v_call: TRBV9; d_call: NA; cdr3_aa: CASSATDASVGQGEQYF; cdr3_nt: TGTGCCAGCAGCGCCACGGACGCTAGCGTAGGGCAGGGCGAGCAGTACTTC
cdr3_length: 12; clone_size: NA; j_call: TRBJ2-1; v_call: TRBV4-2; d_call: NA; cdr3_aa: CASSQGGPEQFF; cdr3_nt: TGTGCCAGCAGCCAGGGAGGCCCCGAGCAGTTCTTC
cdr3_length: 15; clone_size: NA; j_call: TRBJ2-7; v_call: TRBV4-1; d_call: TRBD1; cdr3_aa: CASSQSGTGAYEQYF; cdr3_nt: TGCGCCAGCAGCCAGTCCGGGACAGGAGCCTACGAGCAGTACTTC
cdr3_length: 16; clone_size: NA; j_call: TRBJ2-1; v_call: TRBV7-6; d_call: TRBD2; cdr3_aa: CASSLRQAGVDNEQFF; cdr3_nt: TGTGCCAGCAGCTTAAGGCAGGCGGGAGTAGACAATGAGCAGTTCTTC
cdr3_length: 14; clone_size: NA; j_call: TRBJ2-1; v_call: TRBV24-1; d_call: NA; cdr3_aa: CATSDFNRVHEQFF; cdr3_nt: TGTGCCACCAGTGATTTCAACAGGGTCCATGAGCAGTTCTTC
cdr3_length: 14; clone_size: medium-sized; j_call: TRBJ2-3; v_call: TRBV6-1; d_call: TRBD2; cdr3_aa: CASSVSGSTDTQYF; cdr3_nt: TGTGCCAGTTCCGTCAGCGGGAGTACAGATACGCAGTATTTT
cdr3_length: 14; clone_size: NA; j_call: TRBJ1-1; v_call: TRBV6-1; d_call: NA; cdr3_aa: CASRPTGTTAEAFF; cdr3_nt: TGTGCCAGCAGACCTACAGGGACGACCGCTGAAGCTTTCTTT
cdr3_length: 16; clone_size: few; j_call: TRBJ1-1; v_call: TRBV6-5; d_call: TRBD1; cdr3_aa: CASSYSLTGIGTEAFF; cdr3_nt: TGTGCCAGCAGTTACTCATTGACAGGGATAGGCACTGAAGCTTTCTTT
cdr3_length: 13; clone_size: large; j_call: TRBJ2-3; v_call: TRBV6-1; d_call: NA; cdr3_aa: CASSEGGTDTQYF; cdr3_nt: TGTGCCAGCAGTGAGGGCGGCACAGATACGCAGTATTTT
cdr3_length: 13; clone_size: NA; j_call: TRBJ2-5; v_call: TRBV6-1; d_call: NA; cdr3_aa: CASSENPGETQYF; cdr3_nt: TGTGCCAGCAGTGAAAATCCCGGGGAGACCCAGTACTTC
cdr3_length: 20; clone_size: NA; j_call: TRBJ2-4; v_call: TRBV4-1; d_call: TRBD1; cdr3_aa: CASSQAPGTGVTLAKNIQYF; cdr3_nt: TGCGCCAGCAGCCAGGCTCCCGGGACAGGGGTGACCTTAGCCAAAAACATTCAGTACTTC
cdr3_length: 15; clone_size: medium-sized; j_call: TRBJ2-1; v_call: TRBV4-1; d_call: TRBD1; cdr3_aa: CASRRGTEGFNEQFF; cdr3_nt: TGCGCCAGCAGACGAGGGACAGAAGGTTTCAATGAGCAGTTCTTC
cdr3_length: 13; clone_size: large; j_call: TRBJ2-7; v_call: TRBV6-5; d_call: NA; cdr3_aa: CASSYRETYEQYF; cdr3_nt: TGTGCCAGCAGCTACCGGGAGACCTACGAGCAGTACTTC
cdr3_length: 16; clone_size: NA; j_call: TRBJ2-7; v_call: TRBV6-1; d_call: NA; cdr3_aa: CASSGAGRWHTDTQYF; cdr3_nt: TGTGCCAGCAGTGGGGCGGGGCGGTGGCACACAGACACGCAGTACTTC
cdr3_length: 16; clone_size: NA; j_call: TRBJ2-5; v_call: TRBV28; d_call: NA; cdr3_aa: CASSLYTQGQQETQYF; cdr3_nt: TGTGCCAGCAGTTTATACACCCAGGGGCAGCAAGAGACCCAGTACTTC
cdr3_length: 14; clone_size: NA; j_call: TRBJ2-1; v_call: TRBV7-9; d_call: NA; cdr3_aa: CASSLVFNYNEQFF; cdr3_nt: TGTGCCAGCAGCTTAGTCTTCAACTACAATGAGCAGTTCTTC
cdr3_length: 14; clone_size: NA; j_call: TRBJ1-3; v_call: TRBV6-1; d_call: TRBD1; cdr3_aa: CASSRTGGFDTIYF; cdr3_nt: TGTGCCAGCAGTAGAACAGGGGGCTTCGACACCATATATTTT
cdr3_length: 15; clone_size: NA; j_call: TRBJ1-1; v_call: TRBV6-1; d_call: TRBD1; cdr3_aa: CASTTPTGLGTEAFF; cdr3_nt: TGTGCCAGCACTACCCCGACAGGGTTGGGCACTGAAGCTTTCTTT
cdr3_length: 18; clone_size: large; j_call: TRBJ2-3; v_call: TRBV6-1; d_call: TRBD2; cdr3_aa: CASSEKLTGGSSTDTQYF; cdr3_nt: TGTGCCAGCAGTGAAAAACTGACCGGCGGGAGTAGCACAGATACGCAGTATTTT
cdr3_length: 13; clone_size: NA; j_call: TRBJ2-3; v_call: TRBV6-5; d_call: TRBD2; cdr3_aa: CASSYSRLATQYF; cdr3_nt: TGTGCCAGCAGTTACTCCCGACTAGCGACGCAGTATTTT
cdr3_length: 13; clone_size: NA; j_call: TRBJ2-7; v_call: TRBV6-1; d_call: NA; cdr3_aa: CASSAQGTDEQYF; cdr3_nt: TGTGCCAGCAGTGCCCAAGGGACCGACGAGCAGTACTTC
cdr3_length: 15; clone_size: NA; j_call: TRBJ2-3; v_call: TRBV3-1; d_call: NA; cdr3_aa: CASSRTPRGGDTQYF; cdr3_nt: TGTGCCAGCAGCCGAACTCCTAGAGGTGGAGATACGCAGTATTTT
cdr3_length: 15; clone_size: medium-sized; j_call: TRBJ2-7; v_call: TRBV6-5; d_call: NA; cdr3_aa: CASSYGPLLTYEQYF; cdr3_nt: TGTGCCAGCAGTTACGGCCCACTTCTAACCTACGAGCAGTACTTC